This is a list of T cell receptor beta chains from one sample in a study of blood T cell repertoires in COVID-19. Assay: immunoSEQ multiplex PCR; the TCRdb copy retains only in-frame clones and omits some. The profile shows some 220,000 clones, 83% of them singletons. The sequenced material came from peripheral blood. The receptors were sampled from a human donor in a cohort sampled during active COVID-19. Each CDR3 is given with its conserved first and last residue. D genes are given only for firm matches. Part of the rows lack a size; the others show once, few, many or a class for expanded clones.

clone_size	v_call	j_call	d_call	cdr3_nt	cdr3_aa
NA	TRBV5-4	TRBJ2-1	NA	TGTGCCAGCAGCTTGGGGCTCCAATACAATGAGCAGTTCTTC	CASSLGLQYNEQFF
NA	TRBV7-3	TRBJ1-5	NA	TGTGCCAGCAGCTTAAGCCACAATAGCAATCAGCCCCAGCATTTT	CASSLSHNSNQPQHF
NA	TRBV30	TRBJ1-1	TRBD1	TGTGCCTGGCGACAGGGTCTTTACACTGAAGCTTTCTTT	CAWRQGLYTEAFF
few	TRBV27	TRBJ2-3	NA	TGTGCCAGCGCCAAACAGGGAAGGAGCACAGATACGCAGTATTTT	CASAKQGRSTDTQYF
NA	TRBV5-1	TRBJ2-5	NA	TGCGCCAGCAGCTTGAACAGGGTTGGCGGAGAGACCCAGTACTTC	CASSLNRVGGETQYF
NA	TRBV5-1	TRBJ2-5	TRBD1	TGCGCCAGCAGCTCGACAGGGGGCCAAGAGACCCAGTACTTC	CASSSTGGQETQYF
NA	TRBV6-1	TRBJ1-5	TRBD1	TGTGCCAGCAGTGAAGCAAGGGGGCATTTTCAGCCCCAGCATTTT	CASSEARGHFQPQHF
once	TRBV11-3	TRBJ2-3	TRBD2	TGTGCCAGCAGCCTGGGGACTAGCGGGAACTCAGATACGCAGTATTTT	CASSLGTSGNSDTQYF
NA	TRBV11-3	TRBJ2-3	NA	TGTGCCAGCAGCTTTACTACCGCAGATACGCAGTATTTT	CASSFTTADTQYF
few	TRBV7-9	TRBJ1-2	NA	TGTGCCAGCAGCTTAGATGAGGGAGTCGGTGGCTACACCTTC	CASSLDEGVGGYTF
NA	TRBV9	TRBJ2-2	NA	TGTGCCAGCAGCGTAGAGAGCCCAAGCACCGGGGAGCTGTTTTTT	CASSVESPSTGELFF
NA	TRBV28	TRBJ2-3	TRBD1	TGTGCCAGCAGTTTGGGGGGACAGGGAACAGATACGCAGTATTTT	CASSLGGQGTDTQYF
NA	TRBV6-5	TRBJ1-1	TRBD1	TGTGCCAGCAGAGAGACAGGGGGCAGGACTTTCTTT	CASRETGGRTFF
NA	TRBV9	TRBJ1-1	NA	TGTGCCAGCAGCGTAGAGGGGAGGGAACGGGCTTTCTTT	CASSVEGRERAFF
NA	TRBV11-3	TRBJ2-5	NA	TGTGCCAGCAGCCCCTACTCGGGCCAAGAGACCCAGTACTTC	CASSPYSGQETQYF
NA	TRBV7-2	TRBJ2-1	TRBD2	TGTGCCAGCAGATTTAGCGGGACAAATGAGCAGTTCTTC	CASRFSGTNEQFF
few	TRBV27	TRBJ1-5	NA	TGTGCCAGCAGGGCAGAGGGAGGGGGATATAGCAATCAGCCCCAGCATTTT	CASRAEGGGYSNQPQHF
few	TRBV6-6	TRBJ2-1	TRBD2	TGTGCCAGCAGCCATGGGACTAGCAACAATGAGCAGTTCTTC	CASSHGTSNNEQFF
NA	TRBV18	TRBJ2-7	TRBD1	TGTGCCAGCTCCTCACAGGGGCGCTCCTACGAGCAGTACTTC	CASSSQGRSYEQYF
NA	TRBV21-1	TRBJ1-3	NA	TGTGCCACCCATTTCCGGACAGGGTGTGGCTCTGGAAACACCATATATTTT	CATHFRTGCGSGNTIYF
NA	TRBV30	TRBJ1-1	TRBD1	TGTGCCTGGAGCACAGGGGGCGGGGGCACTGAAGCTTTCTTT	CAWSTGGGGTEAFF
NA	TRBV28	TRBJ2-2	TRBD1	TGTGCCAGCAGCCAGCGACAGGGAGCGAACACCGGGGAGCTGTTTTTT	CASSQRQGANTGELFF
few	TRBV7-8	TRBJ2-3	NA	TGTGCCAGCAGCTTAGGCTACGATACGCAGTATTTT	CASSLGYDTQYF
NA	TRBV7-9	TRBJ1-1	NA	TGTGCCAGCAGCCACGACAGGTTCACTGAAGCTTTCTTT	CASSHDRFTEAFF
NA	TRBV11-3	TRBJ1-1	NA	TGTGCCAGCAGCACAGGGCCCTTAACCGAAGCTTTCTTT	CASSTGPLTEAFF
NA	TRBV28	TRBJ2-6	NA	TGTGCCAGCAGCCATAGGGGTCGAGGCTCTGGGGCCAACGTCCTGACTTTC	CASSHRGRGSGANVLTF
NA	TRBV6-5	TRBJ1-1	NA	TGTGCCAGCAGTTACGCGGCCCTGCTCGCTTTCTTT	CASSYAALLAFF
NA	TRBV28	TRBJ2-1	TRBD2	TGTGCCAGCACCTCGGGGGCTAGCGGGAGTAATGAGCAGTTCTTC	CASTSGASGSNEQFF
NA	TRBV28	TRBJ1-1	NA	TGTGCCAGCACTGAGACGGGGAACACTGAAGCTTTCTTT	CASTETGNTEAFF
NA	TRBV7-9	TRBJ2-2	NA	TGTGCCAGCAGCTCTCCCCGAGGTGGGGGGGCAGACGGGGAGCTGTTTTTT	CASSSPRGGGADGELFF
NA	TRBV18	TRBJ2-7	TRBD1	TGTGCCAGCTCACCACTGGGACAGGGGGCGGAGCAGTACTTC	CASSPLGQGAEQYF